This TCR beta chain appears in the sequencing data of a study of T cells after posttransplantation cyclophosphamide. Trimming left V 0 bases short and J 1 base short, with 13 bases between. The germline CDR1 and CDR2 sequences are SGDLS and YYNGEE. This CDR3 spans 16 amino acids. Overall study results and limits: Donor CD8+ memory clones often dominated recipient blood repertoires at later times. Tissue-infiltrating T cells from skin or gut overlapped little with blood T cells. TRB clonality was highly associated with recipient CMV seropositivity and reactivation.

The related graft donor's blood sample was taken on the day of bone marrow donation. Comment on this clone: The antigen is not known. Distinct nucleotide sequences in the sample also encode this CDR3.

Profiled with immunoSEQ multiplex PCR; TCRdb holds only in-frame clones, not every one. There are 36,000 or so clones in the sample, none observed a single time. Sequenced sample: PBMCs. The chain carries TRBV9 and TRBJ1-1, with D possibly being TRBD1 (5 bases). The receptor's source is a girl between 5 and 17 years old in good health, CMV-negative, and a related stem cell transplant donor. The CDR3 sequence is CASSVGGARGNTEAFF. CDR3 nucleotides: TGTGCCAGCAGCGTAGGAGGGGCGCGGGGGAACACTGAAGCTTTCTTT.